This T cell receptor beta chain stems from a study of regulatory T cells in long-lasting Graves disease. Study-wide results and caveats: TCR diversity was lower in persistent Graves' patients (versus newly diagnosed ones).

Time point reported: persistent/refractory GD, antithyroid drugs over 5 years with positive TRAb. Following extraction of RNA from PBMCs, that RNA was used to make the TCR library. Construction of TCR beta libraries relied on iRepertoire HTBI primers and on Arm-PCR targeting CDR3 regions. TCRdb redid the calling of the multiplex PCR reads with MiXCR, one entry per CDR3 protein. The sample contains fewer than 600,000 distinct CDR3 sequences, approximately 23% of which appear only once. At least ten counts were recorded for this clonotype. Its antigen is unknown. This TCR derives from a female donor with Graves disease. Sample: peripheral blood mononuclear cells (PBMCs), taken when the disease was refractory, from a patient treated with antithyroid drugs.

CDR3 in amino acids: CASSIGTGTYEQYF. The CDR3 DNA sequence: TGTGCCAGTAGTATAGGAACGGGGACCTACGAGCAGTACTTC. The chain is built from TRBV19 and TRBJ2-7, with D tentatively TRBD2 (5 bases). The CDR3 extends over 14 amino acids. The V gene lost 1 base and the J gene lost 2 bases, with 9 bases spanning the gap. CDR1 LNHDA and CDR2 SQIVND come from the germline V gene (reference sequence).